Below, 26 T cell receptor beta chains from the same sample are listed, as sequenced in a study of blood T cell repertoires in COVID-19. Only in-frame clones appear in the TCRdb table, and some are missing; sequencing was by immunoSEQ multiplex PCR. The sample yields fewer than 200,000 clones, roughly 90% seen once. The sample was peripheral blood. The source is a woman between 50 and 59 years old with acute or convalescent COVID-19.

Remarks on this clone: Additional DNA sequences in this sample encode the identical CDR3. This rearrangement joins TRBV2 to TRBJ1-3, with a possible D match to TRBD1 (6 bases). V lost 5 bases, J lost 4 bases, and 12 bases lay in between. The CDR3 is 14 amino acids. Germline CDR1 and CDR2: SNHLY and FYNNEI. The CDR3 sequence is CASSRGIAGNTIYF. The CDR3 DNA reads TGTGCCAGCAGTAGGGGGATCGCAGGAAACACCATATATTTT.

The rearrangement joins TRBV27 to TRBJ1-2, with a possible D match to TRBD1 (5 bases). The germline V gene encodes CDR1 MNHEY and CDR2 SMNVEV (reference sequence). The CDR3 sequence is 15 residues long. Deletions cut 4 bases from V and 4 bases from J, with 16 bases between. This CDR3 is CASSWASGTSYGYTF. The DNA for the CDR3 is TGTGCCAGCAGTTGGGCGTCGGGGACTTCCTATGGCTACACCTTC.

This sequence joins TRBV19 and TRBJ1-4, with TRBD1 identical over 8 bases. CDR1 is LNHDA and CDR2 is SQIVND in the germline V gene (reference sequence). The CDR3 extends over 14 amino acids. J was trimmed by 7 bases and V by 3 bases; bases with no gene match: 4. The CDR3 nucleotides are TGTGCCAGTAGTATGACAGGGGTTAGTGAAAAACTGTTTTTT. This encodes CASSMTGVSEKLFF.

The chain joins TRBV11-3 to TRBJ1-6; D is possibly TRBD1 (6 bases). From germline, CDR1 is SGHNT and CDR2 YENEEA. The CDR3 runs 16 residues. V was clipped by 5 bases and J by 0 bases, with 11 bases between them. The CDR3 nucleotides are TGTGCCAGCAGCCTGCAGGGGTACTCCTATAATTCACCCCTCCACTTT. Protein sequence: CASSLQGYSYNSPLHF. The variable domain in full, with the rest retrieved from reference TRBV11-3 and TRBJ1-6, is EAGVVQSPRYKIIEKKQPVAFWCNPISGHNTLYWYLQNLGQGPELLIRYENEEAVDDSQLPKDRFSAERLKGVDSTLKIQPAELGDSAVYLCASSLQGYSYNSPLHFGNGTRLTVT.

The chain couples TRBV5-1 to TRBJ1-2, with a weak D call TRBD1 (6 bases). The V end was cut by 6 bases, the J end by 6 bases, with 24 bases between. The germline V gene has CDR1 SGHRS and CDR2 YFSETQ. The CDR3 sequence is 16 residues long. CDR3 in DNA: TGCGCCAGCACTGGACAGCCGGCCCCGACTTACCATGGCTACACCTTC. This encodes CASTGQPAPTYHGYTF.

The chain has TRBV5-1 and TRBJ2-7; 10 bases agree with TRBD2. The CDR3 is 15 residues long. Per germline, CDR1 SGHRS and CDR2 YFSETQ. V shed 0 bases, J shed 3 bases, and the junction held 3 bases outside the gene matches. The CDR3 nucleotides read TGCGCCAGCAGCTTGGATCTAGCGGGAGTCTACGAGCAGTACTTC. Translation gives CASSLDLAGVYEQYF.

The chain has TRBV10-2 and TRBJ1-5; D is perhaps TRBD1 (6 bases). Trimming removed 3 bases from V and 2 bases from J, with 14 bases in between. The germline V gene has CDR1 WSHSY and CDR2 SAAADI. The CDR3 length is 16 residues. The DNA of the CDR3 is TGCGCCAGCAGTGACGCAACAGGGCTGGGCAATCAGCCCCAGCATTTT. It is translated as CASSDATGLGNQPQHF.

This clone occurred once. The chain carries TRBV7-9 and TRBJ2-7; 7 nucleotides match TRBD1. Germline V gene lookup returns CDR1 SEHNR and CDR2 FQNEAQ (reference sequence). The CDR3 has 15 amino acids. Trimming took 3 bases from V and 5 from J; bases not matched to a gene: 10. The CDR3 nucleotides are TGTGCCAGCAGCTTTTTCGTAGGGGGCTTTAACGAGCAGTACTTC. Translation gives CASSFFVGGFNEQYF.

This chain joins TRBV7-9 and TRBJ2-7; a weak D match, TRBD2 (5 bases). Germline CDR1 and CDR2: SEHNR and FQNEAQ (reference sequence). This CDR3 region has 13 residues. The V end was cut by 4 bases, the J end by 7 bases, with 14 bases between. The CDR3 DNA sequence: TGTGCCAGCAGCTCTTACGGACTCTGGGAGCAGTACTTC. This translates into CASSSYGLWEQYF.

V and J are TRBV5-4 and TRBJ1-4; maybe TRBD1 (6 bases). This CDR3 spans 15 amino acids. V was trimmed by 4 bases and J by 10 bases, leaving 20 bases between them. From germline, CDR1 is SGHNT and CDR2 YYREEE (reference sequence). The CDR3 DNA reads TGTGCCAGCAGCCGCTGGCAGGGGCAAGGGGGAAAACTGTTTTTT. Residues: CASSRWQGQGGKLFF. The variable domain in full, completed from reference TRBV5-4 and TRBJ1-4, reads ETGVTQSPTHLIKTRGQQVTLRCSSQSGHNTVSWYQQALGQGPQFIFQYYREEENGRGNFPPRFSGLQFPNYSSELNVNALELDDSALYLCASSRWQGQGGKLFFGSGTQLSVL.

The chain couples TRBV19 to TRBJ1-6; possible D gene TRBD1, 5 bases. Germline V gives CDR1 LNHDA, CDR2 SQIVND (reference sequence). Trimming took 2 bases from V and 0 from J, leaving 11 bases between them. The CDR3 is 17 amino acids. CDR3 bases: TGTGCCAGTAGTATAATCCGTGGGGCCTCCTATAATTCACCCCTCCACTTT. Its translation: CASSIIRGASYNSPLHF.

The chain couples TRBV5-5 to TRBJ2-7; 9 positions agree with TRBD1. V was pared by 4 bases and J by 0 bases, with 8 bases of the junction left unmatched. Germline CDR1 reads SGHKS; CDR2 reads YYEKEE (reference sequence). This CDR3 spans 16 amino acids. The DNA of the CDR3 is TGTGCCAGCAGCCCGGCCGGGACAGGGCGCTCCTACGAGCAGTACTTC. Residues: CASSPAGTGRSYEQYF.

This chain connects TRBV19 to TRBJ2-7; 9 bases map to TRBD1. V shed 5 bases and J 6 bases; nucleotides not matched to a gene: 14. The germline V gene has CDR1 LNHDA and CDR2 SQIVND (reference sequence). This CDR3 is 16 amino acids long. In DNA form, the CDR3 reads TGTGCCAGTAGTCCCCCCTACCTGGGACAGGGCCCCGAGCAGTACTTC. Translated, it gives CASSPPYLGQGPEQYF.

As regards this clone: The same CDR3 can be traced to other DNA sequences in this sample. The chain links TRBV5-4 to TRBJ2-7, with 8 bases that match TRBD1. The V and J ends lost 1 base and 6 bases, in that order; junction bases with no gene match: 3. CDR1 is SGHNT, CDR2 YYREEE, per germline (reference sequence). The CDR3 runs to 13 residues. CDR3 nucleotide sequence: TGTGCCAGCAGCTTGCAGGGGGCGCGCGAGCAGTACTTC. This translates into CASSLQGAREQYF.

V usage is TRBV6-5 and J usage is TRBJ1-2; D ambiguous. Germline V gene sequence: CDR1 MNHEY, CDR2 SVGAGI. Trimming left V 0 bases short and J 5 bases short, with 13 bases between. CDR3 length equals 15 residues. CDR3 sequence reads: CASSYSSYNQYGYTF. DNA for the CDR3: TGTGCCAGCAGTTACTCATCGTACAATCAGTATGGCTACACCTTC.

This chain uses TRBV12-5 with TRBJ1-1; D not certain. V was clipped by 6 bases and J by 0 bases, with 2 bases between them. Germline values: CDR1 LGHNT, CDR2 FRNRAP. The CDR3 is made up of 11 amino acids. The CDR3 region has the DNA TGTGCTAGTGGCATGAACACTGAAGCTTTCTTT. Protein product: CASGMNTEAFF.

The CDR3 nucleotides read TGTGCCAGCAGCTTAGGGGGGACAGCTGGTGAGCAGTTCTTC. Translation gives CASSLGGTAGEQFF. The rearrangement joins TRBV7-6 to TRBJ2-1; 7 positions agree with TRBD1. Germline V lookup: CDR1 SGHVS, CDR2 FNYEAQ. V shed 1 base and J 9 bases; nucleotides not matched to a gene: 6. CDR3 length equals 14 residues.

V usage is TRBV10-3 and J usage is TRBJ1-3; 7 bases align to TRBD1. CDR1 is ENHRY, CDR2 SYGVKD, per germline. The junction had 5 bases not matched to a gene; V was cut back by 3 bases and J by 3 bases. This CDR3 is built from 15 residues. This CDR3 reads CAISDGRDSGNTIYF. For the CDR3, the DNA is TGTGCCATCAGTGACGGCCGGGACAGTGGAAACACCATATATTTT.

The V and J genes are TRBV3-1 (or the pseudogene TRBV3-2) and TRBJ1-2, with D maybe TRBD1 (5 bases). This CDR3 spans 15 amino acids. With 3 bases removed from V and 5 bases from J, the gap between germline ends came to 16 bases. Germline values: CDR1 LGHDT, CDR2 YNNKEL (reference sequence). Written as DNA, the CDR3 is TGTGCCAGCAGCCACCAGGGTGCGGGGGAATATGGCTACACCTTC. Translating it yields CASSHQGAGEYGYTF.

The V call is TRBV11-2, the J call TRBJ2-7; 7 positions agree with TRBD2. The germline V gene has CDR1 SGHAT and CDR2 FQNNGV. This CDR3 comprises 15 residues. With V trimmed by 5 bases and J by 4 bases, 11 bases remained unmatched. This chain's CDR3 is CASSPMGLAEYEQYF. In DNA form, the CDR3 reads TGTGCCAGCAGCCCCATGGGGCTAGCGGAATACGAGCAGTACTTC.

V usage is TRBV27 and J usage is TRBJ1-1, with TRBD1 as a possible D gene (5 bases). Germline CDR1 reads MNHEY; CDR2 reads SMNVEV (reference sequence). The CDR3 contains 14 residues. V dropped 2 bases and J dropped 4 bases, with 11 bases sitting between them. The CDR3 loop reads CASSLRGLVTEAFF. The DNA for the CDR3 is TGTGCCAGCAGTTTAAGGGGATTGGTCACTGAAGCTTTCTTT.

The CDR3 reads CASSPRAGYNQPQHF. CDR3 nucleotides: TGTGCCAGCAGCCCCAGGGCGGGATACAATCAGCCCCAGCATTTT. The rearrangement joins TRBV21-1 to TRBJ1-5. TRBV21-1 is an annotated pseudogene. CDR3 length: 15 amino acids.

This clone was detected only a few times. The rearrangement joins TRBV3-1 (or the pseudogene TRBV3-2) to TRBJ1-2; TRBD1 aligns across 7 bases. The length of the CDR3 is 14 residues. CDR1 is LGHDT and CDR2 is YNNKEL in the germline V gene (reference sequence). Trimming took 0 bases from V and 4 from J; bases not matched to a gene: 2. The DNA for the CDR3 is TGTGCCAGCAGCCAAGACCAGGGGGTCTATGGCTACACCTTC. Its translation is CASSQDQGVYGYTF.

The chain combines TRBV15 with TRBJ2-2, with D possibly being TRBD2 (6 bases). CDR1 is LNHNV, CDR2 YYDKDF, per germline (reference sequence). V lost 1 base to trimming and J lost 4 bases, with 19 bases between them. CDR3 length: 18 amino acids. The CDR3 sequence is CATSRAGFGLASTGELFF. DNA for the CDR3: TGTGCCACCAGCAGAGCTGGCTTTGGGCTAGCGAGCACCGGGGAGCTGTTTTTT. Based on the CDR3 plus reference TRBV15 and TRBJ2-2, the full variable domain is DAMVIQNPRYQVTQFGKPVTLSCSQTLNHNVMYWYQQKSSQAPKLLFHYYDKDFNNEADTPDNFQSRRPNTSFCFLDIRSPGLGDTAMYLCATSRAGFGLASTGELFFGEGSRLTVL.

Concerning this clone: Other nucleotide sequences in the sample specify the same CDR3. The V call is TRBV27, the J call TRBJ1-5; D is possibly TRBD1 (5 bases). V dropped 6 bases and J dropped 1 base, with 19 bases sitting between them. Germline V gives CDR1 MNHEY, CDR2 SMNVEV (reference sequence). The CDR3 consists of 17 residues. The CDR3 sequence: CASSLYPPGGSNQPQHF. CDR3 nucleotides: TGTGCCAGCAGCCTATATCCCCCGGGGGGGAGCAATCAGCCCCAGCATTTT.

V is TRBV11-2 and J is TRBJ1-3, with D perhaps matching TRBD1 (6 bases). The germline gives CDR1 SGHAT, CDR2 FQNNGV. The CDR3 has 15 residues. V gave up 4 bases and J gave up 11 bases, with 21 bases separating them. The CDR3 region has the DNA TGTGCCAGCAGCTCTTTCCGGGACACCATTGGCGCCATATATTTT. This codes for CASSSFRDTIGAIYF.